One and the same sample provided the 6 T cell receptor beta chains below, sequenced in a study of shared clonotypes between healthy human individuals. The method was immunoSEQ multiplex PCR; TCRdb's version includes in-frame clones alone and lacks a portion of them. The data show 2,500,000 or so clones, 85% to 95% seen once. The source material was naive CD4+ T cells from PBMCs. Noted subset: CD45RA+ positively selected. These receptors all come from a man aged 18 to 29 in good health. Some clones in this sample may be carry-over from other donors' samples.

The CDR3 DNA follows: TGTGCCAGCAGTTTACGCCCCACCCACGAGCAGTACTTC. This encodes CASSLRPTHEQYF. V and J are TRBV28 and TRBJ2-7; D unclear. The CDR3 sequence is 13 residues long. Trimming stripped 2 bases from V and 5 bases from J, with 10 bases between. Per the germline V gene, CDR1 is MDHEN and CDR2 is SYDVKM.

The V gene is TRBV5-4, the J gene TRBJ2-1, with 8 bases identical to TRBD2. Trimming at V came to 3 bases and at J to 3 bases, leaving 11 bases not matched to a gene. Germline loops: CDR1 SGHNT, CDR2 YYREEE (reference sequence). The CDR3 has 17 residues. CDR3 region: CASSSKKSGTSYNEQFF. CDR3 DNA: TGTGCCAGCAGCTCAAAAAAATCCGGGACTAGCTACAATGAGCAGTTCTTC.

The table lists this clone with a count of one. This chain links TRBV7-3 with TRBJ2-7; the D gene is possibly TRBD2 (6 bases). The V and J ends lost 6 bases and 2 bases respectively, with 20 bases between them. CDR3 length: 16 residues. Germline V gene data show CDR1 as SGHTA and CDR2 as FQGTGA. As DNA, the CDR3 is TGTGCCAGCAGTGCGTCCGGGGGAGTGAACCCCTACGAGCAGTACTTC. Its protein product is CASSASGGVNPYEQYF. The complete variable domain, with remaining parts taken from reference TRBV7-3 and TRBJ2-7, reads GAGVSQTPSNKVTEKGKYVELRCDPISGHTALYWYRQSLGQGPEFLIYFQGTGAADDSGLPNDRFFAVRPEGSVSTLKIQRTERGDSAVYLCASSASGGVNPYEQYFGPGTRLTVT.

V usage is TRBV20-1 and J usage is TRBJ2-3; D remains unclear. CDR1 is DFQATT, CDR2 SNEGSKA, per germline (reference sequence). The CDR3 length is 11 residues. Trimming shortened V by 1 base and J by 12 bases, and 11 bases separated the two germline ends. The CDR3 protein is CSARVLGFQYF. The CDR3 DNA reads as TGCAGTGCTAGAGTACTGGGCTTTCAGTATTTT.

This chain joins TRBV4-1 and TRBJ1-2; 7 nucleotides align to TRBD1. This CDR3 has 18 residues. The V gene end was trimmed by 0 bases and the J gene end by 0 bases; junction bases not matched to a gene: 10. In germline, CDR1 is MGHRA, CDR2 YSYEKL. The CDR3 DNA follows: TGCGCCAGCAGCCAAGATGCTAGATCGGACAGGACTAACTATGGCTACACCTTC. As protein: CASSQDARSDRTNYGYTF.

This clone was seen a single time. The V gene is TRBV30, the J gene TRBJ2-7, with 8 nucleotides matching TRBD1. V was pared by 3 bases and J by 4 bases, with 5 bases of the junction left unmatched. Germline V gene lookup returns CDR1 GTSNPN and CDR2 SVGIG (reference sequence). This CDR3 region has 13 residues. CDR3 residues: CAWRVQGVYEQYF. DNA of the CDR3: TGTGCCTGGAGGGTACAGGGGGTATACGAGCAGTACTTC.